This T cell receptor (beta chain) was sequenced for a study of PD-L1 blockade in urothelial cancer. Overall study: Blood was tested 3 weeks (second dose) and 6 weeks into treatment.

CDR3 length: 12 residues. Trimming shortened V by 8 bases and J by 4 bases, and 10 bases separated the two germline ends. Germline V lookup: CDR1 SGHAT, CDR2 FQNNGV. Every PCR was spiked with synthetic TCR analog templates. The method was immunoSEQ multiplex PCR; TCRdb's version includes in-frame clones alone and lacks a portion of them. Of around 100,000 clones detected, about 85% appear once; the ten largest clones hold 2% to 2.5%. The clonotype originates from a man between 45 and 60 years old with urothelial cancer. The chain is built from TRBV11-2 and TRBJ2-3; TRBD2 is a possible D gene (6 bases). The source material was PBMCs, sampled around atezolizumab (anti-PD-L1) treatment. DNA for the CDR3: TGTGCCAGCCTGGGGAGGTCAGATACGCAGTATTTT. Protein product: CASLGRSDTQYF.